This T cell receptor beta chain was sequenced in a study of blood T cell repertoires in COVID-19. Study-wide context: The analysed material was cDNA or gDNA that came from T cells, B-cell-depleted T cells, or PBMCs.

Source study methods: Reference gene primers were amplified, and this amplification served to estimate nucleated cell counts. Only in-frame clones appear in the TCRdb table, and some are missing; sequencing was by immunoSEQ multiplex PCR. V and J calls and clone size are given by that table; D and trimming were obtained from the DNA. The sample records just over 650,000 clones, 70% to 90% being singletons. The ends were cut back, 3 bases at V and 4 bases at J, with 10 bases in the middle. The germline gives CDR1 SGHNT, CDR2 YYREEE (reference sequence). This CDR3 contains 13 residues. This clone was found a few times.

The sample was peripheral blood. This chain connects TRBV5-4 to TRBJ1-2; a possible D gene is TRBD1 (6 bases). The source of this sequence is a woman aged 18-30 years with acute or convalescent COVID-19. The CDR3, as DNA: TGTGCCAGCAGCTCCGGACAGTCCTATGGCTACACCTTC. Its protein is CASSSGQSYGYTF.